Below, 2 T cell receptor beta chains from the same sample are listed, as sequenced in a study of T cells in Graves' hyperthyroidism and ophthalmopathy. Amplification of TCR beta CDR3 regions used RNA as the template. During a first-round RT-PCR of the TCR CDR3, the HTBI primer set was used. TCRdb processed the multiplex PCR reads anew with MiXCR; each CDR3 protein has one entry. Counted here are approximately 530,000 distinct CDR3 sequences, 15% to 20% occurring once; the ten biggest clones make up 47%. Sequenced sample: blood. These receptors were taken from a man aged 35 to 55 with Graves' ophthalmopathy.

Ten or more counts support this clonotype. The gene calls are TRBV12-3 or TRBV12-4 and TRBJ2-5; D gene unclear. The CDR3 spans 13 residues. Trimming took 3 bases from V and 5 from J, leaving 10 bases between them. CDR3 amino acids: CASSFSSPETQYF. CDR3 nucleotides: TGTGCCAGCAGTTTCTCCTCCCCGGAGACCCAGTACTTC.

In the case of this clonotype: The final CDR3 position lacks the conserved phenylalanine or tryptophan, pointing to a likely read error. J is TRBJ2-5 and V is TRBV18; D unresolved. V dropped 1 base and J dropped 2 bases, with 8 bases sitting between them. The length of the CDR3 is 14 residues. CDR1 and CDR2 from the germline V gene are KGHSH and LQKENI. DNA of the CDR3: TGTGCCAGCTCACCACTGTTAGCTCAAGAGACCCAGTACCTC. Amino acids: CASSPLLAQETQYL.